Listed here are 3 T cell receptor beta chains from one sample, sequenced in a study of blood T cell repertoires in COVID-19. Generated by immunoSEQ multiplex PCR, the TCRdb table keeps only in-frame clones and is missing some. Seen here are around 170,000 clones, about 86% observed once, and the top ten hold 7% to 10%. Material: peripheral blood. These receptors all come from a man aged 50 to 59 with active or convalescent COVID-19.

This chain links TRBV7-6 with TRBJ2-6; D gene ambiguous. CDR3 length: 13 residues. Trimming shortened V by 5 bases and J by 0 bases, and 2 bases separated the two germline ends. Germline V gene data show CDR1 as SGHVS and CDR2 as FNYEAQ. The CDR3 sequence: CASSRSGANVLTF. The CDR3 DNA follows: TGTGCCAGCAGCCGCTCTGGGGCCAACGTCCTGACTTTC.

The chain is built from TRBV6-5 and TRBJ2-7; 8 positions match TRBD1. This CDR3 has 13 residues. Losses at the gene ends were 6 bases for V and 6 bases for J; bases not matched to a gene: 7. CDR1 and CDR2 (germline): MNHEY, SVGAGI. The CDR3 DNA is TGTGCCAGCAGCCAACAGGGGGATCGCGAGCAGTACTTC. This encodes CASSQQGDREQYF.

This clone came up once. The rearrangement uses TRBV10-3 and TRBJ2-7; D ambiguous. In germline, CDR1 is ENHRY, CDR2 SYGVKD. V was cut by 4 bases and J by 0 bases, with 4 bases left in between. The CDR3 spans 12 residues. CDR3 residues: CAISGSSYEQYF. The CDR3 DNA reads TGTGCCATCAGTGGGAGCTCCTACGAGCAGTACTTC.